Presented here are 16 T cell receptor beta chains from one specimen sequenced in a study of shared clonotypes between healthy human individuals. CD45RO-negative, CCR7-selected cells formed the naive CD8 fraction, which excluded terminally differentiated effector memory CD45RA+ cells. Produced via immunoSEQ multiplex PCR; TCRdb's table is partial and in-frame only. The profile shows a few hundred thousand clones, around 95% of them singletons. The sequenced sample was naive CD8+ T cells sorted from blood. The receptors shown here come from a woman in her thirties in good health.

V is TRBV7-8 and J is TRBJ2-7; maybe TRBD2 (5 bases). Deletions cut 5 bases from V and 1 base from J, with 12 bases between. The CDR3 consists of 14 residues. Germline CDR1 reads SGHVS; CDR2 reads FQNEAQ. The CDR3 region has the DNA TGTGCCAGCAGCGCGGCTAGCAGTTCCTACGAGCAGTACTTC. It yields the protein CASSAASSSYEQYF.

The rearrangement uses TRBV7-6 and TRBJ2-7; TRBD1 aligns across 8 bases. V lost 1 base, J lost 3 bases, and 5 bases stayed unmatched. The CDR3 length is 15 residues. Germline V gene data show CDR1 as SGHVS and CDR2 as FNYEAQ. CDR3 sequence: CASSLDRDRYYEQYF. The CDR3 DNA reads as TGTGCCAGCAGCTTAGACCGGGACAGGTACTACGAGCAGTACTTC.

V gene TRBV21-1 combines with J gene TRBJ2-1; no DNA check was done on the table's D call, TRBD2. TRBV21-1 is tagged as a pseudogene. The CDR3 spans 16 residues. In DNA, the CDR3 is TGTGCCAGCAGCAAAGTTCGAGCGGGACTCACAGATGAGCAGTTCTTC. It codes for CASSKVRAGLTDEQFF.

This rearrangement joins TRBV7-9 to TRBJ2-5; 9 bases fit TRBD1. Losses at the gene ends were 6 bases for V and 4 bases for J; bases not matched to a gene: 6. This CDR3 contains 14 residues. Germline lookup yields CDR1 SEHNR and CDR2 FQNEAQ (reference sequence). CDR3 loop: CASSRTGARETQYF. CDR3 in DNA: TGTGCCAGCAGTAGGACAGGGGCGAGAGAGACCCAGTACTTC.

This chain links TRBV10-3 with TRBJ1-1; the D is unclear. V shed 0 bases and J shed 4 bases, with 6 bases lying between them. The CDR3 has 13 residues. The germline gives CDR1 ENHRY, CDR2 SYGVKD. The CDR3 DNA follows: TGTGCCATCAGTGAGTCCTTGGGCACTGAAGCTTTCTTT. Its protein is CAISESLGTEAFF.

The chain has TRBV5-1 and TRBJ2-1; D remains unclear. The CDR3 is made up of 13 amino acids. Germline V CDR1 and CDR2: SGHRS, YFSETQ. V was pared by 4 bases and J by 4 bases, with 9 bases between. The CDR3 nucleotides read TGCGCCAGCAGCACTGACCGGTACAATGAGCAGTTCTTC. This sequence encodes CASSTDRYNEQFF.

The rearrangement uses TRBV5-6 and TRBJ2-7; TRBD1 is a possible D gene (6 bases). Germline values: CDR1 SGHDT, CDR2 YYEEEE. V lost 4 bases and J 2 bases, leaving 13 bases between the germline ends. The CDR3 extends over 14 amino acids. CDR3 in DNA: TGTGCCAGCAGCCTGGGACATTCCACCTACGAGCAGTACTTC. Amino acids: CASSLGHSTYEQYF.

The DNA of the CDR3 is TGTGCCACCAGCAGAGATCCACCAATCGGGGACAATTTGTTGAACATTCAGTACTTC. Its protein is CATSRDPPIGDNLLNIQYF. This chain links TRBV15 with TRBJ2-4; tentatively, D is TRBD1 (6 bases). The CDR3 spans 19 residues. V was clipped by 0 bases and J by 7 bases, with 25 bases between them. In germline, CDR1 is LNHNV, CDR2 YYDKDF (reference sequence). The complete variable domain, with remaining parts taken from reference TRBV15 and TRBJ2-4, reads DAMVIQNPRYQVTQFGKPVTLSCSQTLNHNVMYWYQQKSSQAPKLLFHYYDKDFNNEADTPDNFQSRRPNTSFCFLDIRSPGLGDTAMYLCATSRDPPIGDNLLNIQYFGAGTRLSVL.

The count of this clone is one. The CDR3: CASSLGGASTEAFF. CDR3 nucleotide sequence: TGTGCCAGCAGTTTGGGGGGCGCGAGCACTGAAGCTTTCTTT. The V gene is TRBV27, the J gene TRBJ1-1; TRBD1 might be the D (6 bases). V shed 3 bases and J shed 4 bases, with 12 bases lying between them. The V gene's germline CDR1 is MNHEY and CDR2 SMNVEV (reference sequence). CDR3 length: 14 amino acids.

CDR3 nucleotides: TGTGCCAGCAGTTTGGGGAGCGGGAGGGCCTCGGGAGCGTACTTC. Amino acid sequence: CASSLGSGRASGAYF. The chain recombines TRBV28 with TRBJ2-5, with TRBD2 matching over 10 bases. The length of the CDR3 is 15 residues. Losses at the gene ends were 3 bases for V and 13 bases for J; bases not matched to a gene: 14. Germline V gene sequence: CDR1 MDHEN, CDR2 SYDVKM.

J is TRBJ1-1 and V is TRBV27; D ambiguous. Trimming took off 5 bases at V and 5 bases at J, with 12 bases between the two ends. The CDR3 has 13 amino acids. Germline CDR1 is MNHEY and CDR2 is SMNVEV (reference sequence). The CDR3 coding sequence is TGTGCCAGCAGTCCGTTGGTAGGAACTGAAGCTTTCTTT. Protein sequence: CASSPLVGTEAFF.

The rearrangement uses TRBV13 and TRBJ1-1; D is unresolved. V was pared by 10 bases and J by 2 bases, with 8 bases between. In germline, CDR1 is PRHDT, CDR2 FYEKMQ (reference sequence). The length of the CDR3 is 11 residues. The CDR3 sequence: CATGVNTEAFF. The CDR3 region has the DNA TGTGCCACCGGCGTCAACACTGAAGCTTTCTTT.

This clone was seen once. The chain uses TRBV19 and TRBJ2-3, with D uncertain. The CDR3 totals 13 residues. Trimming removed 5 bases at V and 1 base at J, with 7 bases between. In germline, CDR1 is LNHDA, CDR2 SQIVND (reference sequence). This CDR3 is CASSVLRTDTQYF. The CDR3 nucleotides read TGTGCCAGTAGTGTGCTTCGCACAGATACGCAGTATTTT.

In the case of this clone: The sample has other DNA sequences that encode this CDR3 too. The CDR3 reads CASSTSGSSYNEQFF. The CDR3 DNA is TGTGCCAGTAGTACTAGCGGAAGCTCCTACAATGAGCAGTTCTTC. This chain uses TRBV19 with TRBJ2-1; 7 bases agree with TRBD2. The CDR3 consists of 15 residues. Trimming cost V 4 bases and J 0 bases; bases outside gene matches: 3. The germline V gene encodes CDR1 LNHDA and CDR2 SQIVND (reference sequence).

This sequence joins TRBV11-1 and TRBJ2-7; a possible D gene is TRBD2 (5 bases). Germline V gene lookup returns CDR1 SGHAT and CDR2 FQDESV (reference sequence). This CDR3 contains 12 residues. V was cut by 5 bases and J by 3 bases, with 8 bases left in between. CDR3 DNA sequence: TGTGCCAGCAGCCCCGGGATCTACGAGCAGTACTTC. It encodes CASSPGIYEQYF.

The V call is TRBV7-7, the J call TRBJ2-3, with TRBD1 matching 8 bases. V was clipped by 2 bases and J by 5 bases; unmatched bases: 3. CDR3 length: 14 residues. Germline V CDR1 and CDR2: SSHAT, FNYEAQ (reference sequence). The CDR3 sequence is CASSLLQGVDTQYF. As DNA, the CDR3 is TGTGCCAGCAGCTTACTACAGGGGGTAGATACGCAGTATTTT. The full variable domain, completed using reference TRBV7-7 and TRBJ2-3, is GAGVSQSPRYKVTKRGQDVTLRCDPISSHATLYWYQQALGQGPEFLTYFNYEAQPDKSGLPSDRFSAERPEGSISTLTIQRTEQRDSAMYRCASSLLQGVDTQYFGPGTRLTVL.